A single sample gave rise to the 24 T cell receptor beta chains below, sequenced in a study of cytomegalovirus exposure and HLA in healthy donors (dated by TCRdb to about 2017). The library was built by means of the immunoSEQ multiplex PCR assay. A mixture of 60 forward primers for TCR Vbeta segments and 13 reverse primers for TCR Jbeta segments was used in the multiplex PCR. TCRdb re-hosts the immuneACCESS table, in-frame sequences only. Its copies lack some clones; in the studies checked, an unresolved V gene accounts for under half of them, and the cause for the rest is not known. The sample contains some 120,000 clones, approximately 80% of them found a single time. Approximately 3.9% of the sample is in the top ten clones. Sample: PBMCs. These receptors came from a man aged 40-49 years in good health and CMV-seronegative.

This chain uses TRBV7-9 with TRBJ2-4, with 7 nucleotides matching TRBD1. With V trimmed by 4 bases and J by 12 bases, 12 bases remained unmatched. Germline V lookup: CDR1 SEHNR, CDR2 FQNEAQ (reference sequence). This CDR3 has 14 amino acids. CDR3 loop: CASSSPGQRGSQYF. The CDR3 DNA reads TGTGCCAGCAGCTCCCCGGGACAGAGAGGAAGTCAGTACTTC.

The sample holds a few counts of this clone. V is TRBV5-4 and J is TRBJ2-1; 10 nucleotides agree with TRBD1. Unmatched junction bases numbered 4, after V lost 0 bases and J lost 7 bases. CDR1 is SGHNT and CDR2 is YYREEE in the germline V gene (reference sequence). This CDR3 contains 15 residues. CDR3 sequence reads: CASSLGTGGHNEQFF. CDR3 DNA sequence: TGTGCCAGCAGCTTGGGGACAGGGGGTCATAATGAGCAGTTCTTC.

The V gene is TRBV7-2, the J gene TRBJ1-4; TRBD1 matches 7 bases. Germline CDR1 and CDR2: SGHTA and FQGNSA. The CDR3 sequence is 14 residues long. With 6 bases clipped from V and 7 bases from J, the junction kept 8 bases outside the gene matches. The CDR3 region has the DNA TGTGCCAGCAGATCACAGGGGATTGGTGAAAAACTGTTTTTT. It codes for CASRSQGIGEKLFF.

V and J are TRBV7-6 and TRBJ2-7, with 8 bases identical to TRBD1. The V and J ends lost 6 bases and 6 bases, in that order; junction bases with no gene match: 10. This CDR3 contains 14 residues. Per the germline V gene, CDR1 is SGHVS and CDR2 is FNYEAQ. CDR3 in amino acids: CASSTGQGKGEQYF. The CDR3 bases are TGTGCCAGCAGTACCGGACAGGGAAAGGGCGAGCAGTACTTC.

The chain has TRBV12-5 and TRBJ1-1; 7 nucleotides align to TRBD1. This CDR3 contains 16 residues. Looked up from germline, CDR1 is LGHNT and CDR2 is FRNRAP. V shed 10 bases and J 7 bases; nucleotides not matched to a gene: 21. The CDR3 is CATRAGTADSRSEAFF. The DNA for the CDR3 is TGTGCTACTCGGGCCGGGACAGCCGACTCCCGGAGTGAAGCTTTCTTT.

J is TRBJ1-3 and V is TRBV30, with 7 bases fitting TRBD1. V lost 5 bases, J lost 3 bases, and 22 bases stayed unmatched. Looked up from germline, CDR1 is GTSNPN and CDR2 is SVGIG (reference sequence). The CDR3 is made up of 19 amino acids. The CDR3: CAWEEGQLSTKTFGNTIYF. The CDR3 bases are TGTGCCTGGGAGGAGGGACAGCTTTCTACTAAAACCTTTGGAAACACCATATATTTT.

The genes are TRBV5-1 and TRBJ2-3; TRBD1 aligns across 9 bases. The CDR3 loop spans 16 amino acids. Germline CDR1 is SGHRS and CDR2 is YFSETQ. Trimming removed 3 bases from V and 4 bases from J; junction bases left unmatched: 9. The CDR3 nucleotides read TGCGCCAGCAGCTCACAGGGGGCGCAACCCTCAGATACGCAGTATTTT. This gives the protein CASSSQGAQPSDTQYF.

The chain couples TRBV11-2 to TRBJ1-6, with TRBD1 identical over 8 bases. The V and J ends lost 2 bases and 10 bases, in that order; junction bases with no gene match: 7. The CDR3 covers 15 residues. The germline V gene encodes CDR1 SGHAT and CDR2 FQNNGV. CDR3 DNA sequence: TGTGCCAGCAGCTTACATGCAGGGGGCGTATCACCCCTCCACTTT. Its protein product is CASSLHAGGVSPLHF.

The gene calls are TRBV18 and TRBJ1-2; perhaps TRBD1 as D (6 bases). Germline-derived CDR1 and CDR2 are KGHSH and LQKENI. The CDR3 runs 17 residues. V was pared by 4 bases and J by 6 bases, with 24 bases between. CDR3 sequence (DNA): TGTGCCAGCTCACGACAAACGAGGACAGAGGAAAGCGATGGCTACACCTTC. Its protein is CASSRQTRTEESDGYTF.

This clone was seen only once. The CDR3 DNA reads TGCGCCAGCAGCCCAGCGTCGGGTGGTGGCACCGGGGAGCTGTTTTTT. Its protein product is CASSPASGGGTGELFF. The genes are TRBV4-1 and TRBJ2-2; D is unclear. From germline, CDR1 is MGHRA and CDR2 YSYEKL. This CDR3 region has 16 residues. The V end lost 4 bases, the J end lost 4 bases, and 16 bases lay between the germline ends.

This clone was seen only a few times. The chain employs TRBV19 and TRBJ1-1; TRBD1 matches at 10 bases. The CDR3 runs to 12 residues. The ends lost 9 bases at V and 4 bases at J; junction bases unmatched: 2. Germline CDR1 and CDR2: LNHDA and SQIVND (reference sequence). In DNA, the CDR3 is TGTGCCAGCAGGACAGGGGGCACTGAAGCTTTCTTT. Its translation: CASRTGGTEAFF.

J is TRBJ1-5 and V is TRBV5-6, with no clear D. Germline-derived CDR1 and CDR2 are SGHDT and YYEEEE. This CDR3 is 13 amino acids long. The V end lost 0 bases, the J end lost 4 bases, and 5 bases lay between the germline ends. CDR3 nucleotides: TGTGCCAGCAGCTTGGATCGGAATCAGCCCCAGCATTTT. Translated, it gives CASSLDRNQPQHF.

The chain links TRBV29-1 to TRBJ2-7, with D tentatively TRBD1 (5 bases). The CDR3 is 14 amino acids. Germline-derived CDR1 and CDR2 are SQVTM and ANQGSEA. V shed 6 bases and J shed 0 bases, with 15 bases lying between them. This CDR3 is CSVASGLGSYEQYF. CDR3 DNA sequence: TGCAGCGTGGCCTCAGGGTTAGGCTCCTACGAGCAGTACTTC.

This clone has just a few counts. V gene TRBV5-1 combines with J gene TRBJ2-7; D perhaps matches TRBD1 (6 bases). This CDR3 is 15 amino acids long. CDR1 SGHRS and CDR2 YFSETQ come from the germline V gene. V lost 4 bases, J lost 2 bases, and 16 bases lay in between. The CDR3 sequence: CASSETPGQTYEQYF. DNA of the CDR3: TGCGCCAGCAGCGAAACTCCGGGACAAACCTACGAGCAGTACTTC.

The rearrangement links TRBV4-1 to TRBJ1-1; TRBD1 is a possible D gene (5 bases). This CDR3 is 13 amino acids long. The ends were cut back, 6 bases at V and 4 bases at J, with 12 bases in the middle. Germline CDR1 is MGHRA and CDR2 is YSYEKL. The CDR3 reads CASRPGLLTEAFF. In nucleotides, the CDR3 is TGCGCCAGCAGACCGGGACTCCTCACTGAAGCTTTCTTT.

This clone has just a few counts. The chain is built from TRBV19 and TRBJ1-1; 8 bases are a match to TRBD1. Germline V gene lookup returns CDR1 LNHDA and CDR2 SQIVND (reference sequence). Losses at the gene ends were 6 bases for V and 1 base for J; bases not matched to a gene: 7. The CDR3 sequence is 15 residues long. In DNA form, the CDR3 reads TGTGCCAGTAGGCTATCACAGGGGGGGAACACTGAAGCTTTCTTT. Amino acids: CASRLSQGGNTEAFF.

The V and J genes are TRBV7-2 and TRBJ2-1; D is possibly TRBD2 (7 bases). The germline V gene encodes CDR1 SGHTA and CDR2 FQGNSA. V lost 8 bases, J lost 9 bases, and 14 bases lay in between. The CDR3 length is 12 residues. CDR3 DNA: TGTGCCAGCGGGCAAGGGGGGGTTGAGCAGTTCTTC. Protein product: CASGQGGVEQFF.

V is TRBV29-1 and J is TRBJ1-5; D not resolved. The V gene's germline CDR1 is SQVTM and CDR2 ANQGSEA. The CDR3 consists of 12 residues. V lost 4 bases to trimming and J lost 4 bases, with 8 bases between them. In DNA form, the CDR3 reads TGCAGCGTTGCGGAGTCAAATCAGCCCCAGCATTTT. Translation: CSVAESNQPQHF. The full variable domain, its missing parts supplied by reference TRBV29-1 and TRBJ1-5, is SAVISQKPSRDICQRGTSLTIQCQVDSQVTMMFWYRQQPGQSLTLIATANQGSEATYESGFVIDKFPISRPNLTFSTLTVSNMSPEDSSIYLCSVAESNQPQHFGDGTRLSIL.

The chain employs TRBV4-2 and TRBJ1-1; TRBD1 matches 9 bases. In germline, CDR1 is LGHNA, CDR2 YNFKEQ. V shed 1 base and J 1 base; nucleotides not matched to a gene: 4. The CDR3 extends over 16 amino acids. DNA for the CDR3: TGTGCCAGCAGCCAAGGAGAGGGACAGGGGAACACTGAAGCTTTCTTT. Translating it yields CASSQGEGQGNTEAFF.

This clone was detected only once. The chain is built from TRBV19 and TRBJ1-6; 7 positions agree with TRBD1. The CDR3 spans 17 residues. Germline loops: CDR1 LNHDA, CDR2 SQIVND (reference sequence). With 7 bases clipped from V and 7 bases from J, the junction kept 16 bases outside the gene matches. CDR3 in amino acids: CASIEGGRGISNSPLHF. CDR3 DNA sequence: TGTGCCAGTATCGAAGGGGGCAGGGGAATTTCAAATTCACCCCTCCACTTT.

The J gene is TRBJ1-5, the V gene TRBV6-5; 8 positions agree with TRBD1. CDR3 size: 14 residues. CDR1 and CDR2 from the germline V gene are MNHEY and SVGAGI. Trimming removed 6 bases from V and 1 base from J; junction bases left unmatched: 2. The CDR3 DNA is TGTGCCAGCAGCCGGGACAGGAGCAATCAGCCCCAGCATTTT. Amino acid sequence: CASSRDRSNQPQHF.

J is TRBJ2-2 and V is TRBV2, with 11 bases matching TRBD1. Looked up from germline, CDR1 is SNHLY and CDR2 is FYNNEI. The trim removed 5 bases at V and 5 bases at J, leaving 4 bases unmatched. The length of the CDR3 is 15 residues. The CDR3 protein is CASSTGTGGTGELFF. The CDR3, as DNA: TGTGCCAGCAGTACCGGGACAGGGGGGACCGGGGAGCTGTTTTTT.

The chain combines TRBV6-5 with TRBJ1-5; D possibly corresponds to TRBD1 (5 bases). Per the germline V gene, CDR1 is MNHEY and CDR2 is SVGAGI. The CDR3 covers 14 residues. V gave up 5 bases and J gave up 4 bases, with 12 bases separating them. The CDR3 DNA follows: TGTGCCAGCAGTCGGGACTTTAGTAATCAGCCCCAGCATTTT. The encoded protein is CASSRDFSNQPQHF.

The rearrangement joins TRBV25-1 to TRBJ1-4, with D possibly TRBD1 on 5 matching bases. The length of the CDR3 is 16 residues. V gave up 4 bases and J gave up 8 bases, with 20 bases separating them. Germline V gene data show CDR1 as MGHDK and CDR2 as SYGVNS. This CDR3 is CASSATLRQREEKLFF. The CDR3 nucleotides read TGTGCCAGCAGTGCAACCCTCCGACAGCGAGAGGAAAAACTGTTTTTT. Supplemented by reference TRBV25-1 and TRBJ1-4, the full variable domain reads EADIYQTPRYLVIGTGKKITLECSQTMGHDKMYWYQQDPGMELHLIHYSYGVNSTEKGDLSSESTVSRIRTEHFPLTLESARPSHTSQYLCASSATLRQREEKLFFGSGTQLSVL.